The entry that follows covers one T cell receptor beta chain sequence. This clone was counted a few times. Its antigen remains undetermined. Base qualities were left out, and no much larger clone turns up one base away. The data were taken from a study of shared clonotypes between healthy human individuals (dated by TCRdb to 2019 to 2021). Notes on the research overall: The cohort included a few men and two women between 18 and 49 years of age. Libraries were prepared and TCR repertoires were sequenced by different laboratories using diverse techniques, in order to increase sequencing depth and limit assay-specific biases. To estimate repertoire size and how much clonotypes are shared between individuals, the study performed deep sequencing of blood TCR repertoires from roughly five healthy adults. Per donor, three plates each were used for CD4 naive and CD4 memory, two for CD8 naive, and one for CD8 memory. Per donor, leukapheresis produced somewhere between about 0.8 and 9 billion PBMCs. The paper as a whole reports these results and caveats: Larger estimated clonotype richness was generally found for naive subsets than for memory subsets. Pairwise subsampling indicated that sequencing depth was expected to affect the degree of clonotype sharing among donors. Higher generation probabilities were observed for clonotypes shared by all four sorted-subset donors than for non-shared clonotypes. Sharing across a handful of donors was observed for about 5% of naive CD4, 3% to 3.5% of naive CD8, roughly 2.3% of memory CD4, and roughly 0.4% of memory CD8 clonotypes. Because the study included a small number of donors, the genetic and exposure-history diversity represented was limited. Even with the large sequencing depth, rarefaction of the sorted-subset datasets indicated that sequencing was incomplete. Only blood was sampled, and tissue TCR repertoires likely differ from those in blood.

TCR CDR3 regions were amplified from genomic DNA by multiplex PCR using the deep immunoSEQ assay. For each cell subset, the extracted genomic DNA was distributed evenly across all wells of several immunoSEQ 96-well plates, and each plate served as one replicate. For sorted subsets, each replicate PCR was loaded with about 0.2 ug genomic DNA, equivalent to approximately 27,000 T cell genomes. Purified libraries were measured with a Qubit 3.0 fluorometer, size-checked on a Bioanalyzer 2100, and measured again with the KAPA Library Quantification kit. A separate single-read 150-cycle Illumina NextSeq 550 flow cell was used to sequence each immunoSEQ 96-well plate. The paper's processing steps were these. The immunoSEQ output contained only junctional sequences without quality scores, so filtering could not match that applied to full-length reads. Sequences were annotated with PyIR, a Python wrapper for IgBLAST v1.9, using IMGT germline references to assign V/J genes and CDR3. Reads with weak V/J assignments (E-value above 1e-6), missing CDR3, stop codons, out-of-frame junctions, or ambiguous translated residues were removed. V3J clonotypes were defined by identical inferred V gene, J gene, and CDR3 amino acid sequence. The percentage overlap between two repertoires was calculated by dividing the number of shared unique clonotypes by the size of the smaller repertoire. Three approaches were used to assess repertoire richness: RTK rarefaction, the Chao1 estimator, and Recon v2.1 estimates of unobserved clonotypes. Generation probabilities were computed with OLGA for all TCRbeta clonotypes obtained by the gDNA method from four donors. Entries here come from immuneACCESS through TCRdb and include only in-frame sequences with V and J called. Some clones fail to appear in such tables; in the studies checked, an unresolved V gene covers under half of the shortfall, and the cause of the remainder is unknown. V, J and clone size reflect that table, while D and trimming were determined from the DNA. This sample has millions of clones in its table, and roughly 94% of those were observed once. The leading ten clones occupy roughly 1% of the sample.

The CDR3 runs 14 residues from the cysteine to the phenylalanine. Only CDR3 DNA is held: 42 bases, read in frame from base 1. Here V drops 6 bases and J drops 6 bases, and the junction holds 8 bases not matched to any gene. The germline V gene gives CDR1 as SNHLY and CDR2 as FYNNEI. CD8 naive samples consisted of CD45RO-negative cells that were positively selected for CCR7, yielding a CD45RA+CCR7+ population without TemRA cells. Healthy HIV-negative adults with no recently reported acute infections or vaccinations were included as donors. Every donor was a Caucasian adult residing in Nashville, Tennessee, USA. After blood collection by leukapheresis, PBMCs were isolated using Ficoll-Histopaque density gradient centrifugation and then cryopreserved in the vapor phase of liquid nitrogen. Analytical flow cytometry was used to check the purity and quantity of every magnetically sorted T cell population. Genomic DNA was isolated from every sorted fraction and measured by UV absorbance on a Nanodrop 2000c.

This TCR was recovered from a young man in good health. Material for sequencing was naive CD8+ T cells sorted from blood. Sample cell subset or site, as interpreted from the label and publication: CD45RA+CCR7+. The rearranged segments are TRBV2 and TRBJ1-1, and TRBD1 aligns with 9 junction nucleotides. This receptor has the CDR3 CASSQQGARAEAFF. The sequence in DNA is TGTGCCAGCAGCCAACAGGGGGCGAGGGCTGAAGCTTTCTTT.